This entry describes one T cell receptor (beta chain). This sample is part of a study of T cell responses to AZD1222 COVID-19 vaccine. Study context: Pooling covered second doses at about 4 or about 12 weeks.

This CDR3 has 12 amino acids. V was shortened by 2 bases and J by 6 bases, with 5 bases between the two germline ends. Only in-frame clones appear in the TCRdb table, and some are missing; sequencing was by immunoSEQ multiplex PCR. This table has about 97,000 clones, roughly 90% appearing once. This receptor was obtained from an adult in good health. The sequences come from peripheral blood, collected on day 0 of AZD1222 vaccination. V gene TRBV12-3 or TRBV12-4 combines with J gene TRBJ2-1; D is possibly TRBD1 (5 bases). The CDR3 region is CASSLTGNEQFF. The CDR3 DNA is TGTGCCAGCAGTTTAACAGGCAATGAGCAGTTCTTC.